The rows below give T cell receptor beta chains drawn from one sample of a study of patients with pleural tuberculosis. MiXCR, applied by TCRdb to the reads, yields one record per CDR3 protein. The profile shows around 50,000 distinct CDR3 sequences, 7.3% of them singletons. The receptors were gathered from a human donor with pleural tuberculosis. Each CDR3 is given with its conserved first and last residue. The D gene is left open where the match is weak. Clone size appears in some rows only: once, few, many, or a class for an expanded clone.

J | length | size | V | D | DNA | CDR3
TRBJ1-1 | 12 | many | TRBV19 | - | TGTGCCAGTAGTATCCCTAACACTGAAGCTTTCTTT | CASSIPNTEAFF
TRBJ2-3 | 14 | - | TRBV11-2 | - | TGTGCCAGCAGCTTAGACTACAACACAGATACGCAGTATTTT | CASSLDYNTDTQYF
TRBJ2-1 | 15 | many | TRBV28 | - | TGTGCCAGCAGTCCGTCGGACTGGGGATACAATGAGCAGTTCTTC | CASSPSDWGYNEQFF
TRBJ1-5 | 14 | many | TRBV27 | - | TGTGCCAGCAGTTTCGGGAGTCCCAATCAGCCCCAGCATTTT | CASSFGSPNQPQHF
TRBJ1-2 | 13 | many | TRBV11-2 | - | TGTGCCAGCAGCTTGCAGCCTTACTATGGCTACACCTTC | CASSLQPYYGYTF
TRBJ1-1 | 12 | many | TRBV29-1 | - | TGCAGCGCCTGGGGTCTGAACACTGAAGCTTTCTTT | CSAWGLNTEAFF
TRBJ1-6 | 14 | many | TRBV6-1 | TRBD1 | TGTGCCAGCAGACCGACAGGGCGGAATTCACCCCTCCACTTT | CASRPTGRNSPLHF
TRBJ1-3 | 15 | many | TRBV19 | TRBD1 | TGTGCCAGTAGTCCGGGACAGGGGTACGGAAACACCATATATTTT | CASSPGQGYGNTIYF
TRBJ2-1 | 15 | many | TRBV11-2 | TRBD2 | TGTGCCAGCAGCTGGGGACTAGCCCTCTACAATGAGCAGTTCTTC | CASSWGLALYNEQFF
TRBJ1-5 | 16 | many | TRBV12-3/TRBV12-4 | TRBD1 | TGTGCCAGCAGGCGAGGGACAGGGGGAAGCAATCAGCCCCAGCATTTT | CASRRGTGGSNQPQHF
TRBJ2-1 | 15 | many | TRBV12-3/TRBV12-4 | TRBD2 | TGTGCCAGCAGTTCCGGACTAGGTTTCTACAATGAGCAGTTCTTC | CASSSGLGFYNEQFF
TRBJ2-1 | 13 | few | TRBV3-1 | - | TGTGCCAGCAGCCAAGTTCTAGCATATGAGCAGTTCTTC | CASSQVLAYEQFF
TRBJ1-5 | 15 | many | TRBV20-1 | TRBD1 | TGCAGTGCTAGGTACGGGACAGGGGGAACGCAGCCCCAGCATTTT | CSARYGTGGTQPQHF
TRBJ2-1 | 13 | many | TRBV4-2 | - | TGTGCCAGCAGTATCTCGGGACTCCCCTTGCAGTTCTTC | CASSISGLPLQFF
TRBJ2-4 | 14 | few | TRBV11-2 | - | TGTGCCAGCAGCTTAGAGAGTTCGGGGGACATTCAGTACTTC | CASSLESSGDIQYF
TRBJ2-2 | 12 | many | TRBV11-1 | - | TGTGCCAGCAGCTTGTTTAGCGGGGAGCTGTTTTTT | CASSLFSGELFF
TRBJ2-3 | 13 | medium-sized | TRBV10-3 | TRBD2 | TGTGCCACGGGACTAGCGGGAGCAGATACGCAGTATTTT | CATGLAGADTQYF
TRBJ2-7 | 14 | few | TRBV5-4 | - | TGTGCCAGCAGCTTGAACAGAGCAGCCTACGAGCAGTACTTC | CASSLNRAAYEQYF
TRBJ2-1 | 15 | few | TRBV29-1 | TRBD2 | TGCAGCGTTCGACTAGCGGGAGGATCCTACAATGAGCAGTTCTTC | CSVRLAGGSYNEQFF
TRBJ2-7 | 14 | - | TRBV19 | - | TGTGCCAGTAGTAAGACAGGTCCCGCCTACGAGCAGTACTTC | CASSKTGPAYEQYF
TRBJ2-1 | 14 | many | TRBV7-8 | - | TGTGCCAGCAGCGGGCCAGGGTCCTACAATGAGCAGTTCTTC | CASSGPGSYNEQFF
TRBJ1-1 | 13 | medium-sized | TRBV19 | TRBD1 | TGTGCCAGTAGATTGGGACAGGACTTTGAAGCTTTCTTT | CASRLGQDFEAFF
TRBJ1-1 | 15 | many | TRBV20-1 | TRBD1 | TGCAGTGCTAGAGCCAGGGACAGGGGGTACACTGAAGCTTTCTTT | CSARARDRGYTEAFF
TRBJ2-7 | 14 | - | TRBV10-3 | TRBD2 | TGTGCCATCAGTGATGTAGCGGGAGGGTACGAGCAGTACTTC | CAISDVAGGYEQYF
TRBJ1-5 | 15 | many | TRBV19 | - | TGTGCCAGTAAGGAGAAAAGGTCTAATAATCAGCCCCAGCATTTT | CASKEKRSNNQPQHF
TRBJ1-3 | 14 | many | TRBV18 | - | TGTGCCAGCTCATCAAGGGGCTCTGGAAACACCATATATTTT | CASSSRGSGNTIYF
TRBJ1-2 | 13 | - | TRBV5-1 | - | TGCGCCAGCAGCGACTCAGGGAACTATGGCTACACCTTC | CASSDSGNYGYTF
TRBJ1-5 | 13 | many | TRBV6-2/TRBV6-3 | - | TGTGCCAGCAGTCGCGGCGTTGCTCAGCCCCAGCATTTT | CASSRGVAQPQHF
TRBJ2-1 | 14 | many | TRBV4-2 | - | TGTGCCAGCAGCCCGGACGGTTTCTACAATGAGCAGTTCTTC | CASSPDGFYNEQFF
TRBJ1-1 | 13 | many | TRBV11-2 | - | TGTGCCAGCAGCTCCGCCGTTCTAGCTGAAGCTTTCTTT | CASSSAVLAEAFF